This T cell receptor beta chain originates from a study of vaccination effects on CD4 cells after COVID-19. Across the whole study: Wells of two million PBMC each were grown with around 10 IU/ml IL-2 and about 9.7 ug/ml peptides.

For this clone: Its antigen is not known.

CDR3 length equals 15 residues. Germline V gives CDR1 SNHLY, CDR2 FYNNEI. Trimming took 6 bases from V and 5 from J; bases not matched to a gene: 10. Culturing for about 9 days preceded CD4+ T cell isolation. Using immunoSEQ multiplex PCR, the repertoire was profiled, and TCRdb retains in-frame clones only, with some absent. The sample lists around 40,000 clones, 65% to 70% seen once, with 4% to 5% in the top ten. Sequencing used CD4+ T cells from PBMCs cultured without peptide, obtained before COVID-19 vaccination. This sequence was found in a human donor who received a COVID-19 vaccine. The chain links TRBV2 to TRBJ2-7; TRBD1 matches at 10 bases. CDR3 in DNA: TGTGCCAGCAGCCTACGGACAGGGGGTCTCAACGAGCAGTACTTC. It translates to CASSLRTGGLNEQYF.